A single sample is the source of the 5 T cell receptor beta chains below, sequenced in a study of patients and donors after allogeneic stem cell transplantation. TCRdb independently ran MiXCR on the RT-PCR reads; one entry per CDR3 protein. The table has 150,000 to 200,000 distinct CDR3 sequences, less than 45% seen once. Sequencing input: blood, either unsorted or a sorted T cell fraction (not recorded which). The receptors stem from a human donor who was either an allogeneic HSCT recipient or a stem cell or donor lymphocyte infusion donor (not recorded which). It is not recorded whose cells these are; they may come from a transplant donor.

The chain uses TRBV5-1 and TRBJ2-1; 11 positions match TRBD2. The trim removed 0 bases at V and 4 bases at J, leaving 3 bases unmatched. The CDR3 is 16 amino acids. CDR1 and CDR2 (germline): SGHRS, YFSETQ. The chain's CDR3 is CASSLEASGRYNEQFF. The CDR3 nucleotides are TGCGCCAGCAGCTTGGAGGCTAGCGGGAGGTACAATGAGCAGTTCTTC.

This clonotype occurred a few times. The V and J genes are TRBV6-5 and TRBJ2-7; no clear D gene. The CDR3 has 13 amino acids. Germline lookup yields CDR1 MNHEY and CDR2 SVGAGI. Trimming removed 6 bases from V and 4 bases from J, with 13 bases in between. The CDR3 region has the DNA TGTGCCAGCAGGAGGTCCCCGGTGTACGAGCAGTACTTC. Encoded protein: CASRRSPVYEQYF.

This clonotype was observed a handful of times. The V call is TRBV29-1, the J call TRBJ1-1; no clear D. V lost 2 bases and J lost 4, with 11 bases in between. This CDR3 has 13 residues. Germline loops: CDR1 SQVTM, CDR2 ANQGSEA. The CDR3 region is CSVETGASTEAFF. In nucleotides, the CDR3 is TGCAGCGTTGAAACGGGAGCGTCCACTGAAGCTTTCTTT.

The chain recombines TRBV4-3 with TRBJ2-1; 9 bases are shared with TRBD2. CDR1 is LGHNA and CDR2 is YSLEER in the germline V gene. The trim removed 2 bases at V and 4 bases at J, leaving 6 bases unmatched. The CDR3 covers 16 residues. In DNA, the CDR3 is TGCGCCAGCAGCCAAACCGCTAGCGGGGTATACAATGAGCAGTTCTTC. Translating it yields CASSQTASGVYNEQFF.

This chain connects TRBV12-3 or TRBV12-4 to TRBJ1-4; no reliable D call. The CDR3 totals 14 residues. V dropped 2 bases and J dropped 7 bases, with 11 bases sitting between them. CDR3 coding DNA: TGTGCCAGCAGTTTAAGGCGACGAGCTGAAAAACTGTTTTTT. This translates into CASSLRRRAEKLFF.